These 14 T cell receptor beta chains originate from one sample sequenced in a study of CXCR3-negative and CXCR3-positive naive CD8 T cells. TRB cDNA was prepared as libraries by UMI-labeled 5' RACE. TCRdb derives one entry per CDR3 protein from the 5' RACE reads, leaving out DNA. This repertoire includes 5,500 to 6,000 distinct CDR3 sequences. The antigens of these receptors remain unknown. Study-level findings and limits: A higher hydrophobicity marked the TRB CDR3s of CXCR3-positive naive cells versus CXCR3-negative naive cells.

Specimen: naive CXCR3+ CD8+ T cells from blood. Specified subset: CD45RO-CCR7+CD27+CD95- naive CD8+ T cells expressing CXCR3 (TNR3+). The source of these receptors is a human donor in good health. Some clones in this sample may be carry-over from other donors' samples.

This chain connects TRBV25-1 to TRBJ1-6. Per germline, CDR1 MGHDK and CDR2 SYGVNS. The CDR3 length is 12 residues. The CDR3: CASSEWGSPLHF. The entire variable domain, with the rest obtained from reference TRBV25-1 and TRBJ1-6, is as follows: EADIYQTPRYLVIGTGKKITLECSQTMGHDKMYWYQQDPGMELHLIHYSYGVNSTEKGDLSSESTVSRIRTEHFPLTLESARPSHTSQYLCASSEWGSPLHFGNGTRLTVT.

V is TRBV6-5 and J is TRBJ2-5; as DNA is missing, the TRBD2 call by TCRdb cannot be tested. Germline CDR1 and CDR2: MNHEY and SVGAGI. The CDR3 runs to 19 residues. The CDR3 loop is CASSNALPGLAGFQETQYF.

This rearrangement joins TRBV29-1 to TRBJ1-4. Germline V CDR1 and CDR2: SQVTM, ANQGSEA. This CDR3 contains 13 residues. The CDR3 protein is CSVASLSGEKLFF. Filled out from reference TRBV29-1 and TRBJ1-4, the complete variable domain reads SAVISQKPSRDICQRGTSLTIQCQVDSQVTMMFWYRQQPGQSLTLIATANQGSEATYESGFVIDKFPISRPNLTFSTLTVSNMSPEDSSIYLCSVASLSGEKLFFGSGTQLSVL.

This rearrangement joins TRBV27 to TRBJ2-7; with no DNA, the TCRdb D assignment of TRBD2 cannot be verified. Germline lookup yields CDR1 MNHEY and CDR2 SMNVEV (reference sequence). The CDR3 loop spans 15 amino acids. Here the CDR3 reads CASSIPRGGGYEQYF.

The chain uses TRBV20-1 and TRBJ2-2; TCRdb gives TRBD2 as the D gene, but with no DNA this cannot be confirmed. The germline CDR1 and CDR2 sequences are DFQATT and SNEGSKA (reference sequence). CDR3 size: 14 residues. This CDR3 reads CSAPSGGYTGELFF.

V gene TRBV2 combines with J gene TRBJ2-7. This CDR3 spans 11 amino acids. Germline V gene data show CDR1 as SNHLY and CDR2 as FYNNEI. The CDR3 is CASSEGSIVYF.

This clonotype is classed as medium-sized by frequency. This chain uses TRBV4-1 with TRBJ2-7. Germline V lookup: CDR1 MGHRA, CDR2 YSYEKL. This CDR3 contains 13 residues. The CDR3 sequence is CASSQGISYEQYF.

This clonotype shows up as medium-sized by frequency. The chain recombines TRBV25-1 with TRBJ1-1. This CDR3 contains 11 residues. Germline V gene lookup returns CDR1 MGHDK and CDR2 SYGVNS. Here the CDR3 reads CASRKIRRAFF.

The chain joins TRBV29-1 to TRBJ2-7. The CDR3 extends over 12 amino acids. Germline lookup yields CDR1 SQVTM and CDR2 ANQGSEA. The CDR3 loop reads CSVEQESYEQYF.

The gene calls are TRBV2 and TRBJ1-2. CDR1 and CDR2 (germline): SNHLY, FYNNEI. This CDR3 is built from 13 residues. The CDR3 spells CASSERGPYGYTF.

Frequency places this clonotype as medium-sized. The chain carries TRBV29-1 and TRBJ2-1; as DNA is missing, the TRBD2 call by TCRdb cannot be tested. Germline lookup yields CDR1 SQVTM and CDR2 ANQGSEA. The CDR3 loop spans 14 amino acids. The CDR3 loop reads CSVDGLAGGNEQFF.

This chain connects TRBV5-5 to TRBJ2-1; the D call from TCRdb, TRBD1, cannot be confirmed without DNA. The germline CDR1 and CDR2 sequences are SGHKS and YYEKEE (reference sequence). The CDR3 runs to 18 residues. The CDR3 spells CASSPSRAGTELYNEQFF.

The chain recombines TRBV3-1 with TRBJ2-3; the TRBD2 assignment by TCRdb is unverifiable without DNA. This CDR3 comprises 15 residues. Germline CDR1 is LGHDT and CDR2 is YNNKEL (reference sequence). CDR3 residues: CASSTSGGSTDTQYF.

The genes are TRBV5-6 and TRBJ2-2; TCRdb indicates TRBD2, and absent DNA this call remains unverified. The germline V gene has CDR1 SGHDT and CDR2 YYEEEE. The CDR3 is 16 residues long. The CDR3 region is CASSSPGLAVTGELFF.